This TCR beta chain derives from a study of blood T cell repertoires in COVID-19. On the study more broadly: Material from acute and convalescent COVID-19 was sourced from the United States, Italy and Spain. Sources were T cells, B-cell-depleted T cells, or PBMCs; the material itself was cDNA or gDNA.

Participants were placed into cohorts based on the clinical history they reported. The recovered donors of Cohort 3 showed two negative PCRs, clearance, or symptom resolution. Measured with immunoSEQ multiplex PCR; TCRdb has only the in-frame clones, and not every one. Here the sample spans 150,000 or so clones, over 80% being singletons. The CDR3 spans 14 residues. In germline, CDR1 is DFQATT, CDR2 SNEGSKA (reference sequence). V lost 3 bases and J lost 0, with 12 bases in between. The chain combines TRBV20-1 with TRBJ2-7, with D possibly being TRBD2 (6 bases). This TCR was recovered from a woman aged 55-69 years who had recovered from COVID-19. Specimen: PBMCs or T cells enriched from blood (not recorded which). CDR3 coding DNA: TGCAGTGCTAGTGCCGGGACTCCCTCCTACGAGCAGTACTTC. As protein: CSASAGTPSYEQYF.